The clone carrying this TCR beta chain was counted ten times or more. The ends were cut back, 2 bases at V and 9 bases at J, with 11 bases in the middle. Germline V CDR1 and CDR2: SNHLY, FYNNEI. This CDR3 has 13 residues. TCRdb analysed the 5' RACE reads with MiXCR anew, one entry per CDR3 protein. Among about 39,000 distinct CDR3 sequences listed, roughly 5.2% were seen once. This specimen belongs to a study of spatial heterogeneity in lung cancer. Described time point: sample taken at primary tumor resection. Tumor, nontumor lung or frozen PBMC supplied whole RNA that was sequenced unsorted. The starting material was PBMCs, obtained at surgery. The receptor was isolated from a male donor with early-stage non-small cell lung cancer. V gene TRBV2 combines with J gene TRBJ2-1, with D uncertain. In DNA form, the CDR3 reads TGTGCCAGCAGTGAATTGGGCTTACCTGAGCAGTTCTTC. Amino acids: CASSELGLPEQFF.